This TCR beta chain was profiled in a study of identical twins. This CDR3 spans 14 amino acids. V gave up 2 bases and J gave up 2 bases, with 9 bases separating them. CDR1 is SGHDT and CDR2 is YYEEEE in the germline V gene. This clonotype came up a few times. MiXCR, applied by TCRdb to the 5' RACE reads, yields one record per CDR3 protein. The data hold some 440,000 distinct CDR3 sequences, with 20% to 25% observed a single time. These sequences were also reported in another study, on T cells expressing NK-cell markers.

The source material was CD4+ T cells sorted from blood. V and J are TRBV5-6 and TRBJ2-3; either TRBD1 or TRBD2 may supply D (6 bases each). The sequence was collected from a woman aged 18 to 35 in good health. Here the CDR3 reads CASSFRGVTDTQYF. The CDR3 DNA sequence: TGTGCCAGCAGCTTTAGGGGGGTCACAGATACGCAGTATTTT. Using reference TRBV5-6 and TRBJ2-3 for the parts outside the CDR3, the full variable domain is DAGVTQSPTHLIKTRGQQVTLRCSPKSGHDTVSWYQQALGQGPQFIFQYYEEEERQRGNFPDRFSGHQFPNYSSELNVNALLLGDSALYLCASSFRGVTDTQYFGPGTRLTVL.